Following are 24 T cell receptor beta chains from one sample sequenced in a study of spatial heterogeneity in lung cancer. TCRdb re-derived calls from the 5' RACE reads in MiXCR, one entry per CDR3 protein. The sample records about 100,000 distinct CDR3 sequences, around 4.8% being singletons. The study, taken as a whole, reports: Tumor mutation counts were tracked by expanded intratumoral alpha and beta TCR counts.

Time point noted: sample taken at primary tumor resection. Their antigen targets remain unknown. The sequencing here drew on lung tumor tissue, taken at surgery. These receptors were taken from a male donor with early-stage non-small cell lung cancer.

This clonotype was counted at least ten times. The chain joins TRBV27 to TRBJ1-1; possible D gene TRBD1, 5 bases. Germline V gene lookup returns CDR1 MNHEY and CDR2 SMNVEV (reference sequence). V shed 3 bases and J shed 1 base, with 9 bases lying between them. CDR3 size: 14 residues. This CDR3 reads CASSFLDRNTEAFF. The CDR3 bases are TGTGCCAGCAGTTTCCTCGACAGGAACACTGAAGCTTTCTTT.

In its sample, this clonotype was seen a few times. This chain links TRBV27 with TRBJ2-3; D call uncertain. The CDR3 has 17 amino acids. The V gene's germline CDR1 is MNHEY and CDR2 SMNVEV (reference sequence). The V and J ends lost 5 bases and 2 bases respectively, with 20 bases between them. Here the CDR3 DNA reads TGTGCCAGCAGTCCAACCCGCTCCCGACCCTTCACAGATACGCAGTATTTT. This gives the protein CASSPTRSRPFTDTQYF.

The chain employs TRBV20-1 and TRBJ1-1; no firm D call. Germline V lookup: CDR1 DFQATT, CDR2 SNEGSKA (reference sequence). The V and J ends lost 0 bases and 6 bases respectively, with 8 bases between them. This CDR3 contains 12 residues. Here the CDR3 reads CSARDYAPEAFF. As DNA, the CDR3 is TGCAGTGCTAGAGATTACGCGCCTGAAGCTTTCTTT.

Many counts were recorded for this clonotype. This chain links TRBV20-1 with TRBJ1-2; 11 nucleotides agree with TRBD1. The V segment lost 1 base and the J segment 3 bases; nucleotides outside the gene matches: 1. This CDR3 has 14 amino acids. The germline CDR1 and CDR2 sequences are DFQATT and SNEGSKA (reference sequence). CDR3 in DNA: TGCAGTGCTAGAGGGACAGGGGGCGACTATGGCTACACCTTC. It specifies CSARGTGGDYGYTF.

This clonotype was picked up many times. This sequence joins TRBV4-1 and TRBJ2-4, with D tentatively TRBD1 (5 bases). This CDR3 is built from 16 residues. CDR1 is MGHRA, CDR2 YSYEKL, per germline. Trimming shortened V by 3 bases and J by 0 bases, and 12 bases separated the two germline ends. The DNA for the CDR3 is TGCGCCAGCAGCCATAGAGCAGGGCTAGCCAAAAACATTCAGTACTTC. Its protein is CASSHRAGLAKNIQYF.

This clonotype was observed a few times. The chain recombines TRBV28 with TRBJ2-5, with 12 bases fitting TRBD2. The junction had 9 bases not matched to a gene; V was cut back by 5 bases and J by 5 bases. The germline CDR1 and CDR2 sequences are MDHEN and SYDVKM. CDR3 length: 16 amino acids. The CDR3 protein is CASSPTTSGSVETQYF. The CDR3 bases are TGTGCCAGCAGTCCGACGACTAGCGGGAGTGTCGAGACCCAGTACTTC.

DNA of the CDR3: TGCAGTGCCTGGGACTACCGGGTAGATACGCAGTATTTT. It codes for CSAWDYRVDTQYF. The chain has TRBV20-1 and TRBJ2-3; 7 bases align to TRBD2. CDR1 and CDR2 (germline): DFQATT, SNEGSKA (reference sequence). The CDR3 contains 13 residues. Losses at the gene ends were 6 bases for V and 5 bases for J; bases not matched to a gene: 8.

This clonotype was counted many times. J is TRBJ2-3 and V is TRBV28; 7 bases are a match to TRBD1. This CDR3 has 16 residues. CDR1 and CDR2 from the germline V gene are MDHEN and SYDVKM. J gave up 5 bases and V 4 bases, and 12 bases lay outside the gene matches. CDR3 amino acids: CASSYADRSPIDTQYF. Written as DNA, the CDR3 is TGTGCCAGCAGTTATGCGGACAGGAGCCCCATAGATACGCAGTATTTT.

This clonotype occurred many times. The chain recombines TRBV11-2 with TRBJ2-3; TRBD2 agrees at 8 bases. CDR3 size: 16 residues. The V segment lost 2 bases and the J segment 10 bases; nucleotides outside the gene matches: 14. Germline CDR1 and CDR2: SGHAT and FQNNGV. DNA for the CDR3: TGTGCCAGCAGCTTATCCCAGGGACTAGAGTCCTTGGCGCAGTATTTT. Translating it yields CASSLSQGLESLAQYF.

This clonotype was counted ten times or more. The rearrangement links TRBV2 to TRBJ2-7, with D possibly matching TRBD2 (5 bases). Germline CDR1 is SNHLY and CDR2 is FYNNEI. Trimming pared 8 bases from V and 3 bases from J, leaving 14 bases between. This CDR3 region has 13 residues. The CDR3 is CASDPNRDYEQYF. DNA of the CDR3: TGTGCCAGCGATCCCAATCGGGACTACGAGCAGTACTTC.

This clonotype was counted between two and nine times. V and J are TRBV11-2 and TRBJ2-4; no reliable D call. The germline V gene encodes CDR1 SGHAT and CDR2 FQNNGV. The CDR3 is 13 residues long. Trimming stripped 0 bases from V and 2 bases from J, with 2 bases between. The CDR3: CASSLDTKNIQYF. The CDR3 DNA reads as TGTGCCAGCAGCTTAGATACCAAAAACATTCAGTACTTC. The entire variable domain, with the rest obtained from reference TRBV11-2 and TRBJ2-4, is as follows: EAGVAQSPRYKIIEKRQSVAFWCNPISGHATLYWYQQILGQGPKLLIQFQNNGVVDDSQLPKDRFSAERLKGVDSTLKIQPAKLEDSAVYLCASSLDTKNIQYFGAGTRLSVL.

This clonotype was observed at least ten times. The gene calls are TRBV20-1 and TRBJ2-5, with 11 positions matching TRBD2. CDR1 and CDR2 from the germline V gene are DFQATT and SNEGSKA (reference sequence). The CDR3 runs to 15 residues. Trimming took 1 base from V and 5 from J; bases not matched to a gene: 6. The CDR3 DNA reads as TGCAGTGCTAGAGTACTAGCGGGAGCTTATGAGACCCAGTACTTC. This sequence encodes CSARVLAGAYETQYF.

This clonotype showed up many times. The chain carries TRBV7-9 and TRBJ2-3; TRBD2 agrees at 9 bases. CDR1 is SEHNR, CDR2 FQNEAQ, per germline (reference sequence). CDR3 length: 16 residues. The J segment lost 2 bases and the V segment lost 5 bases, leaving 8 bases of the junction unmatched. The CDR3 DNA reads TGTGCCAGCAGCACTCGACTAGCGGCATCCACAGATACGCAGTATTTT. Protein product: CASSTRLAASTDTQYF. The variable domain in full, with the rest retrieved from reference TRBV7-9 and TRBJ2-3, is DTGVSQNPRHKITKRGQNVTFRCDPISEHNRLYWYRQTLGQGPEFLTYFQNEAQLEKSRLLSDRFSAERPKGSFSTLEIQRTEQGDSAMYLCASSTRLAASTDTQYFGPGTRLTVL.

This clonotype appeared a few times. The CDR3 region has the DNA TGTGCCAGCAGCTTCTCGCTTGGAAACACCATATATTTT. Amino acids: CASSFSLGNTIYF. This chain joins TRBV7-2 and TRBJ1-3, with no clear D. V shed 3 bases and J shed 3 bases, with 6 bases lying between them. The CDR3 contains 13 residues. Looked up from germline, CDR1 is SGHTA and CDR2 is FQGNSA.

This clonotype was detected ten times or more. The rearrangement joins TRBV10-3 to TRBJ2-7; D gene ambiguous. From germline, CDR1 is ENHRY and CDR2 SYGVKD. The CDR3 runs 13 residues. V lost 2 bases and J 4 bases, leaving 9 bases between the germline ends. The CDR3 loop reads CAISEGLGYEQYF. CDR3 bases: TGTGCCATCAGTGAGGGCCTGGGGTACGAGCAGTACTTC.

In its sample, this clonotype was seen many times. V and J are TRBV5-5 and TRBJ2-5, with 9 bases that match TRBD2. The CDR3 is 13 residues long. Germline-derived CDR1 and CDR2 are SGHKS and YYEKEE (reference sequence). Losses at the gene ends were 6 bases for V and 2 bases for J; bases not matched to a gene: 2. The CDR3 here is CASNLAGQETQYF. DNA of the CDR3: TGTGCCAGCAACCTAGCGGGACAAGAGACCCAGTACTTC.

This clonotype was seen many times. The rearrangement uses TRBV5-4 and TRBJ2-5, with D possibly TRBD1 on 6 matching bases. The CDR3 runs to 15 residues. Trimming left V 0 bases short and J 5 bases short, with 14 bases between. Per the germline V gene, CDR1 is SGHNT and CDR2 is YYREEE (reference sequence). CDR3 loop: CASSLDRDQGETQYF. In DNA form, the CDR3 reads TGTGCCAGCAGCTTGGACCGGGACCAGGGGGAGACCCAGTACTTC. The variable domain in full, with the rest retrieved from reference TRBV5-4 and TRBJ2-5, is ETGVTQSPTHLIKTRGQQVTLRCSSQSGHNTVSWYQQALGQGPQFIFQYYREEENGRGNFPPRFSGLQFPNYSSELNVNALELDDSALYLCASSLDRDQGETQYFGPGTRLLVL.

This clonotype was seen many times. The chain recombines TRBV4-2 with TRBJ1-6; 9 bases align to TRBD1. The V gene's germline CDR1 is LGHNA and CDR2 YNFKEQ. This CDR3 has 16 residues. V dropped 3 bases and J dropped 10; count of bases not matched to a gene: 10. CDR3 sequence (DNA): TGTGCCAGCAGCCACCCACGACAGGGGGATGGGTCACCCCTCCACTTT. Its protein is CASSHPRQGDGSPLHF.

At least ten counts were recorded for this clonotype. The chain joins TRBV20-1 to TRBJ1-2; D is unresolved. The CDR3 extends over 12 amino acids. V was cut by 6 bases and J by 5 bases, with 13 bases left in between. Looked up from germline, CDR1 is DFQATT and CDR2 is SNEGSKA (reference sequence). The CDR3 DNA reads TGCAGTGCCCCAGACGGGGATTATGGCTACACCTTC. Amino acids: CSAPDGDYGYTF.

This clonotype was detected ten times or more. This chain links TRBV20-1 with TRBJ2-6; 8 nucleotides agree with TRBD1. CDR1 is DFQATT and CDR2 is SNEGSKA in the germline V gene (reference sequence). V lost 5 bases and J lost 0; bases outside the gene matches: 12. This CDR3 comprises 18 residues. CDR3 bases: TGCAGTGCTCTGTATACCGGGACAGGTGACTCTGGGGCCAACGTCCTGACTTTC. The encoded protein is CSALYTGTGDSGANVLTF.

The sample holds many counts of this clonotype. The chain joins TRBV12-3 or TRBV12-4 to TRBJ2-1, with D possibly called TRBD1 or TRBD2 (6 bases each). The CDR3 length is 15 residues. V was trimmed by 5 bases and J by 8 bases, leaving 19 bases between them. CDR3 region: CASSPPTGTWYEQFF. For the CDR3, the DNA is TGTGCCAGCAGTCCCCCCACAGGGACTTGGTATGAGCAGTTCTTC.

This clonotype was observed a handful of times. The chain uses TRBV20-1 and TRBJ2-3; 9 nucleotides match TRBD2. Germline CDR1 reads DFQATT; CDR2 reads SNEGSKA (reference sequence). The V and J ends lost 2 bases and 2 bases, in that order; junction bases with no gene match: 5. The CDR3 consists of 15 residues. Written as DNA, the CDR3 is TGCAGTGCTAGACGACTAGCGGAAGTCACAGATACGCAGTATTTT. The encoded protein is CSARRLAEVTDTQYF.

This clonotype has at least ten counts. CDR3 coding DNA: TGTGCCAGCAGTTACAGCGGGAGGAACACCGGGGAGCTGTTTTTT. Translation gives CASSYSGRNTGELFF. The V and J genes are TRBV12-3 or TRBV12-4 and TRBJ2-2; TRBD2 matches 8 bases. The J segment lost 1 base and the V segment lost 4 bases, leaving 2 bases of the junction unmatched. This CDR3 is 15 amino acids long.

V gene TRBV12-3 or TRBV12-4 combines with J gene TRBJ1-5; tentative D call: TRBD1 (5 bases). Trimming left V 4 bases short and J 1 base short, with 14 bases between. The CDR3 extends over 16 amino acids. In DNA form, the CDR3 reads TGTGCCAGCAGTTCCTTCCCTGGGGGAAGCAATCAGCCCCAGCATTTT. It codes for CASSSFPGGSNQPQHF.